These T cell receptor beta chains were read from a single sample in a study of siplizumab effects on memory and regulatory T cells. Sequencing was performed with immunoSEQ multiplex PCR; in TCRdb, only in-frame clones are kept and a portion is missing. The sample lists roughly 100,000 clones, about 93% seen once, with approximately 0.32% in the top ten. What was sequenced was CD4+ T cells sorted from blood. These receptors all stem from a human donor in good health. Both conserved end residues are part of each CDR3. D genes are given only for firm matches. Clone size appears in some rows only: once, few, many, or a class for an expanded clone.

DNA	CDR3	D	size	V	J
TGTGCCAGCAGCTTATCCGGGGGCGGCACCTACGAGCAGTACTTC	CASSLSGGGTYEQYF	-	-	TRBV11-1	TRBJ2-7
TGTGCCAGCAGATATCACTTGGACACCTATGGCTACACCTTC	CASRYHLDTYGYTF	-	-	TRBV6-6	TRBJ1-2
TGTGCCAGCAGCTTGGGTGTGGGAGATAGCTATGGCTACACCTTC	CASSLGVGDSYGYTF	-	-	TRBV7-9	TRBJ1-2
TGTGCCAGCAGCCCGATGAGTGGACTCCAGCGGGGGGTTTACGAGCAGTACTTC	CASSPMSGLQRGVYEQYF	TRBD2	-	TRBV7-9	TRBJ2-7
TGCGCCAGCAGCTTGCGACAGGGTGGAATCTCTGGAAACACCATATATTTT	CASSLRQGGISGNTIYF	TRBD1	-	TRBV5-1	TRBJ1-3
TGCGCCAGCAGTCCCGGGACTAGCGGGGGGGTGCTCTCAGATACGCAGTATTTT	CASSPGTSGGVLSDTQYF	TRBD2	-	TRBV4-1	TRBJ2-3
TGTGCCAGCAGTTACGAGGGACAGTGGGGAGATACGCAGTATTTT	CASSYEGQWGDTQYF	TRBD1	-	TRBV6-6	TRBJ2-3
TGCGCCAGCAGCCAAGATCAGGGACAGGGTACCGAAGCTTTCTTT	CASSQDQGQGTEAFF	TRBD1	-	TRBV4-1	TRBJ1-1
TGTGCCAGCAGTCGTAGCACAGATACGCAGTATTTT	CASSRSTDTQYF	-	-	TRBV27	TRBJ2-3
TGTGCCAGCAGCTCCACCTTTGGGGCGGTCTACGAGCAGTACTTC	CASSSTFGAVYEQYF	-	-	TRBV7-9	TRBJ2-7
TGTGCTAGCAGCCCCGGCCCGGGAGAGACCCAGTACTTC	CASSPGPGETQYF	-	-	TRBV7-7	TRBJ2-5
TGCGCCAGCAGCCCACGAGGGGAAGAGACCCAGTACTTC	CASSPRGEETQYF	-	-	TRBV5-1	TRBJ2-5
TGTGCCAGCAGCCCACGGACTAGCGGAGTGGCCGGGGAGCTGTTTTTT	CASSPRTSGVAGELFF	TRBD2	-	TRBV5-4	TRBJ2-2
TGTGCCAGCACCCCGGGACAGGGGGAGGCCGGGGAGCTGTTTTTT	CASTPGQGEAGELFF	TRBD1	-	TRBV5-6	TRBJ2-2
TGTGCCATCAGCGGACAGGGAAGCTACGAGCAGTACTTC	CAISGQGSYEQYF	TRBD1	-	TRBV10-3	TRBJ2-7
TGTGCCAGTAGTATGGCAGCTAACTATGGCTACACCTTC	CASSMAANYGYTF	-	-	TRBV19	TRBJ1-2
TGTGCTGCGCCAGGGTTCTCCTACAATGAGCAGTTCTTC	CAAPGFSYNEQFF	-	-	TRBV30	TRBJ2-1
TGTGCCAGCAGTGTAGTGCAGTTCTACGAGCAGTACTTC	CASSVVQFYEQYF	-	once	TRBV6-1	TRBJ2-7
TGCGCCAGCAGCTTGATGGCCAGAGAAGAGACCCAGTACTTC	CASSLMAREETQYF	-	once	TRBV5-1	TRBJ2-5
TGTGCCAGCAGCCGAAACGTGGTAGGCACCTTACAAGAGACCCAGTACTTC	CASSRNVVGTLQETQYF	-	-	TRBV11-2	TRBJ2-5
TGTGCCAGCAGTGTGGGACAGGGGCACCAAGAGACCCAGTACTTC	CASSVGQGHQETQYF	TRBD1	-	TRBV25-1	TRBJ2-5
TGTGCCAGCAGCTCTATAATACTGAACCTAGCTGTGGAGACCCAGTACTTC	CASSSIILNLAVETQYF	-	-	TRBV11-3	TRBJ2-5
TGTGCCAGCAGCCCCATCGGGACAGGGTTCGAAAATGAAAAACTGTTTTTT	CASSPIGTGFENEKLFF	TRBD1	-	TRBV28	TRBJ1-4
TGTGCCAGCAGCTTAGGAGGCAGGGTGGGGTCACCCCTCCACTTT	CASSLGGRVGSPLHF	-	-	TRBV7-2	TRBJ1-6
TGTGCCAGCAACCCGGGACAGGGTGATGAAAAACTGTTTTTT	CASNPGQGDEKLFF	TRBD1	-	TRBV9	TRBJ1-4
TGCAGCGCCGCCCTCCTACAGGGGCACGAGCAGTACTTC	CSAALLQGHEQYF	TRBD1	-	TRBV29-1	TRBJ2-7
TGTGCCAGCAGTCCCAGGGACAACACCGGGGAGCTGTTTTTT	CASSPRDNTGELFF	-	-	TRBV2	TRBJ2-2
TGCGCCAGCAGCGAGACAGGGGGCTTGAACACTGAAGCTTTCTTT	CASSETGGLNTEAFF	TRBD1	-	TRBV5-1	TRBJ1-1
TGTGCCAGCAGCTTGGTATCTGGTGGAGAGACCCAGTACTTC	CASSLVSGGETQYF	-	-	TRBV5-6	TRBJ2-5
TGTGCCAGCAGTGAGAGGCCCCAGTGGGGCACTGAAGCTTTCTTT	CASSERPQWGTEAFF	-	-	TRBV2	TRBJ1-1
TGTGCCAGCAGCAATCCCTTCCGACGATTCTATCGGAATTACACAGATACGCAGTATTTT	CASSNPFRRFYRNYTDTQYF	-	-	TRBV21-1	TRBJ2-3
TGTGCCAGCAGCTGGGACAGGGCGGGCAATCAGCCCCAGCATTTT	CASSWDRAGNQPQHF	TRBD1	-	TRBV7-8	TRBJ1-5
TGTGCCAGCATGAAGTGGAACTACGAGCAGTACTTC	CASMKWNYEQYF	-	-	TRBV28	TRBJ2-7
TGTGCCTCATTGGGCGCTGGGGCCAACGTCCTGACTTTC	CASLGAGANVLTF	-	-	TRBV19	TRBJ2-6
TGTGCCAGCAGCGAATCTGAGACAGGGGGCGAGGTCGGGCAGTTCTTC	CASSESETGGEVGQFF	TRBD1	-	TRBV9	TRBJ2-1
TGTGCCACCTCGAGTCTGAGCCGGGCCTACGAGCAGTACTTC	CATSSLSRAYEQYF	-	few	TRBV11-2	TRBJ2-7
TGTGCCAGCAGCTCAGACAGGGGGCCAAAACAATATCAGCCCCAGCATTTT	CASSSDRGPKQYQPQHF	TRBD1	-	TRBV7-9	TRBJ1-5